The sample holds one count of the clone carrying this T cell receptor (beta chain). Its target is unknown. The sample comes from a study of T cell responses to AZD1222 COVID-19 vaccine. Whole-study results and caveats: The number of AZD1222 recipients seropositive at baseline was only five or six. Breadth and depth of Spike-specific TCRs rose after two AZD1222 doses.

Libraries were prepared by immunoSEQ multiplex PCR; TCRdb keeps only in-frame clonotypes and omits some of them. The profile shows around 95,000 clones, around 90% of them singletons. From germline, CDR1 is SGHRS and CDR2 YFSETQ. The CDR3 has 14 residues. V lost 1 base to trimming and J lost 2 bases, with 9 bases between them. Material: peripheral blood, obtained on day 0 of AZD1222 vaccination. The V and J genes are TRBV5-1 and TRBJ1-2; weak D call: TRBD1 (5 bases). This receptor was taken from an adult in good health. This CDR3 is CASSLWDENYGYTF. In DNA form, the CDR3 reads TGCGCCAGCAGCTTGTGGGACGAAAACTATGGCTACACCTTC.